What follows are 15 T cell receptor beta chains derived from one specimen sequenced in a study of blood T cell repertoires in COVID-19. The repertoire was sequenced with immunoSEQ multiplex PCR; TCRdb's copy has only in-frame clones and lacks some. The table includes fewer than 250,000 clones, approximately 86% detected once. The sample comprised peripheral blood. The origin of the receptors is a man aged 55 to 70 with acute or convalescent COVID-19.

V is TRBV3-1 (or the pseudogene TRBV3-2) and J is TRBJ1-2; no firm D call. Between the trimmed V and J ends, which lost 2 bases and 7 bases, there was a span of 11 bases. Germline CDR1 reads LGHDT; CDR2 reads YNNKEL (reference sequence). The CDR3 has 13 residues. The CDR3 spells CASSQNDKVGYTF. CDR3 DNA: TGTGCCAGCAGCCAAAACGACAAGGTTGGCTACACCTTC.

This chain connects TRBV9 to TRBJ1-4; 9 nucleotides match TRBD1. The ends lost 3 bases at V and 6 bases at J; junction bases unmatched: 6. Germline lookup yields CDR1 SGDLS and CDR2 YYNGEE. CDR3 length: 15 residues. In DNA form, the CDR3 reads TGTGCCAGCAGCGGGGGGGACAGGGCTCATGAAAAACTGTTTTTT. This encodes CASSGGDRAHEKLFF. The entire variable domain, with the rest obtained from reference TRBV9 and TRBJ1-4, is as follows: DSGVTQTPKHLITATGQRVTLRCSPRSGDLSVYWYQQSLDQGLQFLIQYYNGEERAKGNILERFSAQQFPDLHSELNLSSLELGDSALYFCASSGGDRAHEKLFFGSGTQLSVL.

The genes are TRBV28 and TRBJ1-1, with 8 bases identical to TRBD1. The CDR3 covers 12 residues. The trim removed 4 bases at V and 7 bases at J, leaving 2 bases unmatched. CDR1 is MDHEN and CDR2 is SYDVKM in the germline V gene. The chain's CDR3 is CASSSRGHEAFF. The DNA of the CDR3 is TGTGCCAGCAGTTCCAGGGGGCATGAAGCTTTCTTT.

The genes are TRBV7-3 and TRBJ2-1; 8 nucleotides agree with TRBD2. The CDR3 sequence is 15 residues long. The V gene end was trimmed by 5 bases and the J gene end by 6 bases; junction bases not matched to a gene: 9. Germline CDR1 and CDR2: SGHTA and FQGTGA. CDR3 sequence: CASSLRGLVRNEQFF. Here the CDR3 DNA reads TGTGCCAGCAGCCTAAGGGGACTAGTTCGCAATGAGCAGTTCTTC.

The V gene is TRBV7-9, the J gene TRBJ2-7; D gene unclear. In germline, CDR1 is SEHNR, CDR2 FQNEAQ (reference sequence). This CDR3 region has 13 residues. Trimming pared 1 base from V and 0 bases from J, leaving 4 bases between. The DNA of the CDR3 is TGTGCCAGCAGCTTAGTCAGCTCCTACGAGCAGTACTTC. It is translated as CASSLVSSYEQYF. Drawing the rest from reference TRBV7-9 and TRBJ2-7, the complete variable domain is DTGVSQNPRHKITKRGQNVTFRCDPISEHNRLYWYRQTLGQGPEFLTYFQNEAQLEKSRLLSDRFSAERPKGSFSTLEIQRTEQGDSAMYLCASSLVSSYEQYFGPGTRLTVT.

CDR3 in amino acids: CASSPNRGNTEAFF. The CDR3 nucleotides read TGTGCCAGCAGCCCCAACAGGGGGAACACTGAAGCTTTCTTT. J is TRBJ1-1 and V is TRBV6-5, with 7 bases lining up with TRBD1. Germline lookup yields CDR1 MNHEY and CDR2 SVGAGI. The CDR3 runs to 14 residues. V was pared by 6 bases and J by 1 base, with 5 bases of the junction left unmatched.

CDR3 in DNA: TGTGCCAGCAGTGAAGCGACAGGGGGCGCGGGAAACTATGGCTACACCTTC. It yields the protein CASSEATGGAGNYGYTF. The chain has TRBV6-1 and TRBJ1-2, with 10 bases fitting TRBD1. After removal of 0 bases from V and 2 bases from J, the junction contained 6 bases not matched to a gene. Germline CDR1 MNHNS, CDR2 SASEGT. CDR3 length equals 17 residues.

Here the CDR3 DNA reads TGTGCCAGCAGCCCCGGGACAGGGAGGTCCTACGAGCAGTACTTC. It codes for CASSPGTGRSYEQYF. This chain connects TRBV5-4 to TRBJ2-7; 9 nucleotides match TRBD1. Germline V lookup: CDR1 SGHNT, CDR2 YYREEE (reference sequence). This CDR3 is 15 amino acids long. The trim removed 4 bases at V and 1 base at J, leaving 6 bases unmatched.

The genes are TRBV5-6 and TRBJ1-5; D unresolved. The CDR3 runs to 15 residues. The V gene lost 2 bases and the J gene lost 4 bases, with 13 bases spanning the gap. CDR1 is SGHDT, CDR2 YYEEEE, per germline. The CDR3 here is CASSLGGPANQPQHF. The CDR3 nucleotides read TGTGCCAGCAGCTTAGGAGGACCGGCAAATCAGCCCCAGCATTTT.

This clone has more than one count but fewer than ten. DNA of the CDR3: TGTGCCAGCAGCCGGGGGGCTAACCCCTACAATGAGCAGTTCTTC. Protein: CASSRGANPYNEQFF. The chain is built from TRBV11-3 and TRBJ2-1, with TRBD2 as a possible D gene (7 bases). V lost 5 bases, J lost 2 bases, and 13 bases lay in between. The germline CDR1 and CDR2 sequences are SGHNT and YENEEA. The CDR3 has 15 amino acids.

The V gene is TRBV28, the J gene TRBJ2-7; 15 bases match TRBD2. This CDR3 has 17 amino acids. The V segment lost 5 bases and the J segment 7 bases; nucleotides outside the gene matches: 12. Germline values: CDR1 MDHEN, CDR2 SYDVKM. The CDR3 loop reads CASSQARTSGGVGEQYF. In DNA form, the CDR3 reads TGTGCCAGCAGTCAAGCCCGGACTAGCGGGGGGGTGGGTGAGCAGTACTTC.

The chain couples TRBV2 to TRBJ1-5; 10 positions agree with TRBD1. The CDR3 has 17 residues. Germline CDR1 and CDR2: SNHLY and FYNNEI. Unmatched junction bases numbered 5, after V lost 3 bases and J lost 0 bases. CDR3 nucleotide sequence: TGTGCCAGCAGTGAGGACAGGGGGGTGGGTAGCAATCAGCCCCAGCATTTT. Translated: CASSEDRGVGSNQPQHF.

This clone was seen a few times. The chain uses TRBV11-2 and TRBJ1-4; D ambiguous. Trimming took off 1 base at V and 0 bases at J, with 9 bases between the two ends. Per the germline V gene, CDR1 is SGHAT and CDR2 is FQNNGV. The CDR3 is 16 residues long. The CDR3 DNA is TGTGCCAGCAGCTTAGTCCACACCGCAACTAATGAAAAACTGTTTTTT. It is translated as CASSLVHTATNEKLFF.

The chain uses TRBV14 and TRBJ1-6; possible D gene TRBD1, 5 bases. The CDR3 has 17 residues. V was trimmed by 0 bases and J by 10 bases, leaving 19 bases between them. The germline V gene encodes CDR1 SGHDN and CDR2 FVKESK. The CDR3 bases are TGTGCCAGCAGCCAAGATACCTGGGGCAGGGAGGACTCACCCCTCCACTTT. This translates into CASSQDTWGREDSPLHF.

The chain links TRBV5-1 to TRBJ2-7, with 8 bases fitting TRBD2. In germline, CDR1 is SGHRS, CDR2 YFSETQ. The CDR3 has 15 amino acids. The V and J ends lost 4 bases and 4 bases, in that order; junction bases with no gene match: 10. CDR3 sequence reads: CASSQRPAGEYEQYF. The CDR3 bases are TGCGCCAGCAGCCAAAGGCCAGCGGGGGAGTACGAGCAGTACTTC.